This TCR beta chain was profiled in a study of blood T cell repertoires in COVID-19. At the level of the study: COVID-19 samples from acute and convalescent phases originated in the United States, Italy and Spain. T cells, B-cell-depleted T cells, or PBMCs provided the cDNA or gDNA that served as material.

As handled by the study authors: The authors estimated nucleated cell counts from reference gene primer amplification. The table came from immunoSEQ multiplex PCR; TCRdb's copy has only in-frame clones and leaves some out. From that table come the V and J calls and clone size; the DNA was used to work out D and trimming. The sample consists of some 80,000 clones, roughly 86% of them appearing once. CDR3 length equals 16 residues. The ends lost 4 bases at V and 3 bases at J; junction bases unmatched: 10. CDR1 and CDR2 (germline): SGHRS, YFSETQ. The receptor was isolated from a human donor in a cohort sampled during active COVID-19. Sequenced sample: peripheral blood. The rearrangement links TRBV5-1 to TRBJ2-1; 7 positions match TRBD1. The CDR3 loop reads CASSQTGNRFYNEQFF. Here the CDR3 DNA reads TGCGCCAGCAGCCAGACAGGGAATCGTTTCTACAATGAGCAGTTCTTC. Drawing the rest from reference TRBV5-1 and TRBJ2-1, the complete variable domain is KAGVTQTPRYLIKTRGQQVTLSCSPISGHRSVSWYQQTPGQGLQFLFEYFSETQRNKGNFPGRFSGRQFSNSRSEMNVSTLELGDSALYLCASSQTGNRFYNEQFFGPGTRLTVL.